This TCR beta chain derives from a study of blood T cell repertoires in COVID-19. On the study more broadly: PBMCs, B-cell-depleted T cells, or T cells were the source of the cDNA or gDNA that made up the material.

With 0 bases clipped from V and 2 bases from J, the junction kept 3 bases outside the gene matches. The CDR3 is 15 amino acids. Germline V lookup: CDR1 SGDLS, CDR2 YYNGEE. Measured with immunoSEQ multiplex PCR; TCRdb has only the in-frame clones, and not every one. Altogether around 95,000 clones are present, around four fifths being singletons, with the ten largest covering around a third. The chain links TRBV9 to TRBJ2-3; 7 nucleotides match TRBD2. Sequences were obtained from peripheral blood. This receptor was identified in a man between 65 and 85 years old with active or convalescent COVID-19. CDR3 residues: CASSVAGTTTDTQYF. As DNA, the CDR3 is TGTGCCAGCAGCGTAGCTGGGACTACCACAGATACGCAGTATTTT.